Each of the 22 T cell receptor beta chains below was sequenced from the same sample in a study of cytomegalovirus exposure and HLA in healthy donors. It was with 60 Vbeta and 13 Jbeta primers that the PCR ran. Assay used: immunoSEQ multiplex PCR; TCRdb lists only in-frame clones, some missing. Among approximately 160,000 clones listed, roughly four fifths were seen once. Sequencing input: PBMCs. The receptors originated from a woman in her forties or fifties in good health and CMV-seropositive.

V gene TRBV5-1 combines with J gene TRBJ2-3; TRBD2 agrees at 9 bases. Germline CDR1 and CDR2: SGHRS and YFSETQ. The V segment lost 5 bases and the J segment 6 bases; nucleotides outside the gene matches: 7. CDR3 length: 14 amino acids. For the CDR3, the DNA is TGCGCCAGCAGTAGCGGGGGTTCTGGGGATACGCAGTATTTT. It is translated as CASSSGGSGDTQYF.

This clone was seen a handful of times. The chain recombines TRBV6-5 with TRBJ1-4; D may be TRBD1 (5 bases). V lost 7 bases to trimming and J lost 7 bases, with 13 bases between them. Germline loops: CDR1 MNHEY, CDR2 SVGAGI. This CDR3 comprises 13 residues. The CDR3 loop reads CASKGPGGEKLFF. CDR3 coding DNA: TGTGCCAGCAAGGGACCGGGAGGTGAAAAACTGTTTTTT.

The chain combines TRBV6-5 with TRBJ2-3, with a weak D call TRBD1 (6 bases). The CDR3 spans 14 residues. Between the trimmed V and J ends, which lost 6 bases and 3 bases, there was a span of 13 bases. The germline CDR1 and CDR2 sequences are MNHEY and SVGAGI. The CDR3 DNA reads as TGTGCCAGCAGCCCGGGGACACGGACAGATACGCAGTATTTT. It specifies CASSPGTRTDTQYF.

The gene calls are TRBV7-8 and TRBJ2-1; 14 positions match TRBD2. CDR1 is SGHVS and CDR2 is FQNEAQ in the germline V gene. The CDR3 contains 18 residues. The J segment lost 0 bases and the V segment lost 7 bases, leaving 8 bases of the junction unmatched. The CDR3 is CASIPGLAGVSSYNEQFF. In nucleotides, the CDR3 is TGTGCCAGCATACCGGGACTAGCGGGGGTTTCCTCCTACAATGAGCAGTTCTTC.

The chain carries TRBV29-1 and TRBJ1-1, with 8 bases aligning to TRBD1. Trimming at V came to 7 bases and at J to 3 bases, leaving 13 bases not matched to a gene. Germline-derived CDR1 and CDR2 are SQVTM and ANQGSEA. The CDR3 is 15 amino acids. Written as DNA, the CDR3 is TGCAGCGCCAGAACTTATTCGACAGGGGACACTGAAGCTTTCTTT. This translates into CSARTYSTGDTEAFF.

V is TRBV29-1 and J is TRBJ1-3; D might be TRBD1 (5 bases). Trimming removed 6 bases from V and 0 bases from J, with 15 bases in between. Germline lookup yields CDR1 SQVTM and CDR2 ANQGSEA. The CDR3 runs to 15 residues. The CDR3 sequence: CSVRDQGYSGNTIYF. Here the CDR3 DNA reads TGCAGCGTCAGAGACCAGGGCTACTCTGGAAACACCATATATTTT.

The gene calls are TRBV19 and TRBJ2-7; D is perhaps TRBD2 (5 bases). V shed 3 bases and J shed 6 bases, with 15 bases lying between them. Germline V gene sequence: CDR1 LNHDA, CDR2 SQIVND (reference sequence). This CDR3 has 14 residues. The CDR3 coding sequence is TGTGCCAGTAGTATCCCAGGAACGGGATCCGAGCAGTACTTC. Encoded protein: CASSIPGTGSEQYF.

CDR3 loop: CASIFLTVSSGNTIYF. The CDR3 bases are TGTGCCAGTATTTTTCTCACAGTTTCCTCTGGAAACACCATATATTTT. The chain has TRBV19 and TRBJ1-3; the D is unclear. V was shortened by 7 bases and J by 0 bases, with 16 bases between the two germline ends. The CDR3 has 16 amino acids. The V gene's germline CDR1 is LNHDA and CDR2 SQIVND (reference sequence).

In the case of this clone: The sample contains more than one DNA sequence encoding this CDR3. The J gene is TRBJ2-1, the V gene TRBV5-1, with a tentative D call TRBD1 (6 bases). This CDR3 region has 15 residues. Germline V gene sequence: CDR1 SGHRS, CDR2 YFSETQ. V shed 4 bases and J shed 1 base, with 12 bases lying between them. DNA for the CDR3: TGCGCCAGCAGCCCAACGGACAGTTCCTACAATGAGCAGTTCTTC. The encoded protein is CASSPTDSSYNEQFF.

The J gene is TRBJ2-5, the V gene TRBV18, with D possibly matching TRBD1 (5 bases). CDR1 KGHSH and CDR2 LQKENI come from the germline V gene. The CDR3 has 14 residues. The V end was cut by 1 base, the J end by 0 bases, with 6 bases between. CDR3 DNA sequence: TGTGCCAGCTCACCACGACAGTACCAAGAGACCCAGTACTTC. Protein: CASSPRQYQETQYF.

This rearrangement joins TRBV4-2 to TRBJ2-7; D call uncertain. The germline CDR1 and CDR2 sequences are LGHNA and YNFKEQ. The CDR3 contains 13 residues. Trimming took off 0 bases at V and 3 bases at J, with 6 bases between the two ends. As DNA, the CDR3 is TGTGCCAGCAGCCAAGAGGCGGACTACGAGCAGTACTTC. Protein: CASSQEADYEQYF.

In DNA form, the CDR3 reads TGCGCCAGCAGCGGGGGACAGACTAACACCGGGGAGCTGTTTTTT. Protein product: CASSGGQTNTGELFF. V usage is TRBV5-1 and J usage is TRBJ2-2, with 7 bases that match TRBD1. The junction had 5 bases not matched to a gene; V was cut back by 4 bases and J by 2 bases. Germline CDR1 SGHRS, CDR2 YFSETQ. The CDR3 has 15 amino acids.

This clone was counted a few times. This chain joins TRBV7-9 and TRBJ1-2; D gene unclear. The V gene lost 2 bases and the J gene lost 6 bases, with 16 bases spanning the gap. The CDR3 is 15 amino acids. Germline V gives CDR1 SEHNR, CDR2 FQNEAQ (reference sequence). In DNA form, the CDR3 reads TGTGCCAGCAGCTTATTTACAGCCCTAACCCATGGCTACACCTTC. Its translation: CASSLFTALTHGYTF.

The V call is TRBV18, the J call TRBJ2-5; D is ambiguous. V was shortened by 3 bases and J by 5 bases, with 10 bases between the two germline ends. The CDR3 has 13 residues. CDR1 and CDR2 from the germline V gene are KGHSH and LQKENI. The CDR3 is CASSPGGRETQYF. CDR3 DNA: TGTGCCAGCTCACCTGGCGGCCGGGAGACCCAGTACTTC.

The chain has TRBV30 and TRBJ1-2; no clear D. The germline gives CDR1 GTSNPN, CDR2 SVGIG (reference sequence). The ends were cut back, 4 bases at V and 3 bases at J, with 12 bases in the middle. The CDR3 spans 13 residues. CDR3 sequence: CAWNLDSYYGYTF. The DNA of the CDR3 is TGTGCCTGGAACCTTGACTCCTACTATGGCTACACCTTC.

The chain recombines TRBV19 with TRBJ2-1; 9 bases align to TRBD1. Germline CDR1 and CDR2: LNHDA and SQIVND (reference sequence). After removal of 2 bases from V and 3 bases from J, the junction contained 2 bases not matched to a gene. CDR3 length: 15 amino acids. CDR3 loop: CASSIRGQGYNEQFF. CDR3 sequence (DNA): TGTGCCAGTAGTATACGGGGACAGGGCTACAATGAGCAGTTCTTC.

This clone was detected once. The chain's CDR3 is CASSSQGYEQYF. CDR3 DNA sequence: TGTGCCAGCAGTTCCCAGGGGTACGAGCAGTACTTC. The genes are TRBV27 and TRBJ2-7, with D possibly being TRBD1 (6 bases). Trimming stripped 4 bases from V and 4 bases from J, with 8 bases between. The V gene's germline CDR1 is MNHEY and CDR2 SMNVEV (reference sequence). The CDR3 length is 12 residues.

The chain is built from TRBV6-1 and TRBJ2-6; D might be TRBD1 (6 bases). V lost 4 bases to trimming and J lost 1 base, with 14 bases between them. The CDR3 spans 17 residues. Germline lookup yields CDR1 MNHNS and CDR2 SASEGT. The CDR3 spells CASSGWAGTSGANVLTF. CDR3 DNA sequence: TGTGCCAGCAGTGGCTGGGCAGGGACATCTGGGGCCAACGTCCTGACTTTC.

The chain employs TRBV27 and TRBJ2-1; TRBD2 might be the D (6 bases). This CDR3 comprises 14 residues. Germline V gene sequence: CDR1 MNHEY, CDR2 SMNVEV (reference sequence). V lost 4 bases and J lost 10, with 17 bases in between. This CDR3 is CASSCSLGGCEQFF. The CDR3 DNA is TGTGCCAGCAGTTGCTCCCTCGGGGGATGCGAGCAGTTCTTC.

In its sample, this clone was seen a few times. V is TRBV29-1 and J is TRBJ2-2; TRBD2 matches at 15 bases. This CDR3 comprises 17 residues. Trimming removed 7 bases from V and 5 bases from J; junction bases left unmatched: 11. The germline CDR1 and CDR2 sequences are SQVTM and ANQGSEA. The CDR3 DNA reads as TGCAGCGACCCGAGGGGACTAGCGGGGGGAAGGACCGGGGAGCTGTTTTTT. It yields the protein CSDPRGLAGGRTGELFF.

The chain is built from TRBV5-4 and TRBJ2-3; D not resolved. There are 13 residues in the CDR3. The germline V gene encodes CDR1 SGHNT and CDR2 YYREEE (reference sequence). Trimming pared 4 bases from V and 0 bases from J, leaving 6 bases between. CDR3 sequence reads: CASSLTSTDTQYF. The CDR3, as DNA: TGTGCCAGCAGCCTGACTAGCACAGATACGCAGTATTTT.

CDR3 region: CASSSSTYQGIYGYTF. The CDR3 nucleotides read TGTGCCAGCAGCTCGAGTACGTACCAGGGGATCTATGGCTACACCTTC. The rearrangement links TRBV7-9 to TRBJ1-2, with a possible D match to TRBD1 (6 bases). The CDR3 sequence is 16 residues long. The V gene's germline CDR1 is SEHNR and CDR2 FQNEAQ (reference sequence). V was shortened by 4 bases and J by 4 bases, with 19 bases between the two germline ends.